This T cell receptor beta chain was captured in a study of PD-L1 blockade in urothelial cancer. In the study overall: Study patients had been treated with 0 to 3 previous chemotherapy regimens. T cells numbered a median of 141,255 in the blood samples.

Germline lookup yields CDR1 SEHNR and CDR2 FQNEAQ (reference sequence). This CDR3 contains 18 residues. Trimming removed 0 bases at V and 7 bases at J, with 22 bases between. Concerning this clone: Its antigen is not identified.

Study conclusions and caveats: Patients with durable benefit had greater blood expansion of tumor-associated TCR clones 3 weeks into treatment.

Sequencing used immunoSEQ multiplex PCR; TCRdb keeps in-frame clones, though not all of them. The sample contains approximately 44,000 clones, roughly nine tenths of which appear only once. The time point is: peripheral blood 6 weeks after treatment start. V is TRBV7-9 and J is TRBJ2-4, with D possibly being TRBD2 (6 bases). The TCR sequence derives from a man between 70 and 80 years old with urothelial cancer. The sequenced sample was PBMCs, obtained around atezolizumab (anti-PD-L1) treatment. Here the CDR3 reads CASSLAVPTRSFANIQYF. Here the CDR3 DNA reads TGTGCCAGCAGCTTAGCGGTCCCGACTAGGTCTTTCGCGAACATTCAGTACTTC.